These 15 T cell receptor beta chains came from one sample sequenced in a study of CD8+ T cells in alopecia areata. Treatment defined: oral pan-JAK inhibitor, 5-10 mg twice daily. The authors extracted RNA and reverse transcribed it into cDNA as the sequencing template. The protocol was immunoSEQ multiplex PCR, while the TCRdb copy is restricted to in-frame clones and leaves out a portion. The table shows about 250,000 clones, with over 45% occurring only once. This material consisted of CD4+ T cells sorted from blood, taken around week 52, from a patient treated with tofacitinib. The receptors were gathered from a human donor with alopecia areata.

The chain combines TRBV30 with TRBJ1-2, with TRBD1 identical over 8 bases. Germline trimming cut 4 bases from V and 5 bases from J; bases unmatched to any gene: 12. This CDR3 spans 15 amino acids. Germline assignment: CDR1 GTSNPN and CDR2 SVGIG (reference sequence). CDR3 region: CAWTEGTGTSYGYTF. CDR3 DNA sequence: TGTGCCTGGACCGAGGGGACAGGAACATCGTATGGCTACACCTTC.

The rearrangement uses TRBV28 and TRBJ2-5; D is perhaps TRBD2 (5 bases). V was trimmed by 3 bases and J by 4 bases, leaving 12 bases between them. This CDR3 is 14 amino acids long. Germline CDR1 reads MDHEN; CDR2 reads SYDVKM. CDR3 sequence reads: CASSFPQRRETQYF. CDR3 nucleotides: TGTGCCAGCAGTTTTCCTCAGCGGCGAGAGACCCAGTACTTC.

The chain joins TRBV29-1 to TRBJ1-3; D gene unclear. V dropped 7 bases and J dropped 1 base, with 14 bases sitting between them. The CDR3 runs 14 residues. The germline CDR1 and CDR2 sequences are SQVTM and ANQGSEA. The DNA of the CDR3 is TGCAGCGCTTCCGGGCCCGCGTCTGGAAACACCATATATTTT. Amino acid sequence: CSASGPASGNTIYF.

The V and J genes are TRBV4-2 and TRBJ1-3; D may be TRBD1 (6 bases). This CDR3 has 16 residues. V was pared by 5 bases and J by 0 bases, with 14 bases between. Per germline, CDR1 LGHNA and CDR2 YNFKEQ. The DNA for the CDR3 is TGTGCCAGCAGCTCTACTGGACAGAGCTCTGGAAACACCATATATTTT. Amino acids: CASSSTGQSSGNTIYF.

This clone was seen just once. This sequence joins TRBV6-5 and TRBJ2-5, with 12 bases aligning to TRBD1. The ends lost 5 bases at V and 5 bases at J; junction bases unmatched: 6. Germline V lookup: CDR1 MNHEY, CDR2 SVGAGI. The CDR3 covers 15 residues. The CDR3 loop is CASSRDRGLWETQYF. Written as DNA, the CDR3 is TGTGCCAGCAGTCGGGACAGGGGGCTGTGGGAGACCCAGTACTTC.

The rearrangement joins TRBV5-1 to TRBJ1-6; no clear D. Trimming took off 2 bases at V and 6 bases at J, with 12 bases between the two ends. The CDR3 runs 15 residues. Germline assignment: CDR1 SGHRS and CDR2 YFSETQ. The CDR3 protein is CASSFAESINSPLHF. The CDR3 DNA sequence: TGCGCCAGCAGCTTTGCGGAGAGTATTAATTCACCCCTCCACTTT.

This chain joins TRBV7-8 and TRBJ1-5; D not resolved. Trimming took off 0 bases at V and 0 bases at J, with 21 bases between the two ends. Germline V gene data show CDR1 as SGHVS and CDR2 as FQNEAQ. The CDR3 length is 20 residues. This CDR3 reads CASSLAALPLGQSSNQPQHF. The CDR3 DNA reads TGTGCCAGCAGCTTAGCTGCTCTCCCCCTAGGGCAGAGTAGCAATCAGCCCCAGCATTTT. Full variable domain (missing parts from reference TRBV7-8 and TRBJ1-5): GAGVSQSPRYKVAKRGQDVALRCDPISGHVSLFWYQQALGQGPEFLTYFQNEAQLDKSGLPSDRFFAERPEGSVSTLKIQRTQQEDSAVYLCASSLAALPLGQSSNQPQHFGDGTRLSIL.

The V gene is TRBV6-5, the J gene TRBJ2-1; D gene uncertain. The ends were cut back, 2 bases at V and 3 bases at J, with 11 bases in the middle. The germline V gene encodes CDR1 MNHEY and CDR2 SVGAGI. The CDR3 has 15 amino acids. The CDR3 bases are TGTGCCAGCAGTTACGGTCAGCACCTCTACAATGAGCAGTTCTTC. It is translated as CASSYGQHLYNEQFF.

The chain employs TRBV4-2 and TRBJ2-7, with a tentative D call TRBD2 (6 bases). The CDR3 covers 15 residues. V was clipped by 4 bases and J by 4 bases, with 17 bases between them. Germline assignment: CDR1 LGHNA and CDR2 YNFKEQ. CDR3 in DNA: TGTGCCAGCAGCCCGGGGGAGAGACCGGGTTACGAGCAGTACTTC. Translation: CASSPGERPGYEQYF.

This chain links TRBV5-4 with TRBJ2-1; tentatively, D is TRBD1 or TRBD2 (5 bases each). Germline CDR1 reads SGHNT; CDR2 reads YYREEE (reference sequence). V shed 4 bases and J shed 6 bases, with 11 bases lying between them. The CDR3 extends over 13 amino acids. CDR3 sequence (DNA): TGTGCCAGCAGCGCCCGGGACCCCAATGAGCAGTTCTTC. It specifies CASSARDPNEQFF.

V is TRBV30 and J is TRBJ2-1; 10 bases match TRBD2. CDR3 length: 15 residues. Germline-derived CDR1 and CDR2 are GTSNPN and SVGIG (reference sequence). With V trimmed by 0 bases and J by 7 bases, 6 bases remained unmatched. The CDR3 loop is CAWSVAGGHRNEQFF. Written as DNA, the CDR3 is TGTGCCTGGAGTGTAGCGGGGGGGCACCGGAATGAGCAGTTCTTC.

This clone was observed a few times. The chain combines TRBV5-1 with TRBJ2-5; either TRBD1 or TRBD2 may supply D (5 bases each). The germline V gene encodes CDR1 SGHRS and CDR2 YFSETQ. The CDR3 has 15 residues. V was trimmed by 4 bases and J by 4 bases, leaving 17 bases between them. The CDR3 region has the DNA TGCGCCAGCAGCCCCGTTTTGGGGGTCAGAGAGACCCAGTACTTC. Its protein product is CASSPVLGVRETQYF.

The chain carries TRBV2 and TRBJ2-3; no clear D. The CDR3 is 14 amino acids. Germline-derived CDR1 and CDR2 are SNHLY and FYNNEI. The V end lost 3 bases, the J end lost 4 bases, and 11 bases lay between the germline ends. DNA of the CDR3: TGTGCCAGCAGTGACCAAGGTGGCGCAGATACGCAGTATTTT. Protein product: CASSDQGGADTQYF.

The chain couples TRBV6-5 to TRBJ1-1, with D maybe TRBD1 (6 bases). V was trimmed by 2 bases and J by 4 bases, leaving 8 bases between them. The CDR3 sequence is 13 residues long. CDR1 is MNHEY, CDR2 SVGAGI, per germline. The CDR3 reads CASSYAQGTEAFF. CDR3 in DNA: TGTGCCAGCAGTTACGCACAGGGCACTGAAGCTTTCTTT.

Only a few counts were recorded for this clone. This rearrangement joins TRBV30 to TRBJ2-7; a possible D gene is TRBD1 (6 bases). The germline gives CDR1 GTSNPN, CDR2 SVGIG (reference sequence). CDR3 length: 14 amino acids. V was trimmed by 3 bases and J by 3 bases, leaving 15 bases between them. DNA for the CDR3: TGTGCCTGGAGCTATTTCTTAGGGGGCTACGAGCAGTACTTC. As protein: CAWSYFLGGYEQYF.